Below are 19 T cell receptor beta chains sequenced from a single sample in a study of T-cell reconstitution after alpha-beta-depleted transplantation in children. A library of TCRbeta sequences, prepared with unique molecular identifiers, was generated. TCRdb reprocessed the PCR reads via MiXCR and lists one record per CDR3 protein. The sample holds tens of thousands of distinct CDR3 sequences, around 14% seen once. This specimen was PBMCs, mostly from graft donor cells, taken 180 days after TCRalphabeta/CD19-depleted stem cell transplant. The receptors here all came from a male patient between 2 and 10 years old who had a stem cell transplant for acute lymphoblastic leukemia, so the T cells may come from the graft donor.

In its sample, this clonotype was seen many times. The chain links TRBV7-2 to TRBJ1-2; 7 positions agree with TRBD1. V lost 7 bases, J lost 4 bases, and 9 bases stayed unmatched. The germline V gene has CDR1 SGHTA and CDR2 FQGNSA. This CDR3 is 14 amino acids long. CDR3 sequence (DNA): TGTGCCAGCAACTCCCCGACAGGGCTCTATGGCTACACCTTC. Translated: CASNSPTGLYGYTF.

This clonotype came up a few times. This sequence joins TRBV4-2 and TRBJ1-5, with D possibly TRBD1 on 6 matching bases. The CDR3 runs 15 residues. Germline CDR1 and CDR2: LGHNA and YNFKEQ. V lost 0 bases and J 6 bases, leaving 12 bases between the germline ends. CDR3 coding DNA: TGTGCCAGCAGCCAAGAACAGGGCAGGGCTCAGCCCCAGCATTTT. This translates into CASSQEQGRAQPQHF.

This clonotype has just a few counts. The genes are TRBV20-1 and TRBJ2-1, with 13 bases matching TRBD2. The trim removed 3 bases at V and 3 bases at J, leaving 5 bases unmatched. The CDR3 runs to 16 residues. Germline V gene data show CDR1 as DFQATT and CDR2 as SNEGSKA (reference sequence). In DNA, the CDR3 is TGCAGTGCTAGGGAGGGACTAGCGGGGTTCTACAATGAGCAGTTCTTC. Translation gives CSAREGLAGFYNEQFF.

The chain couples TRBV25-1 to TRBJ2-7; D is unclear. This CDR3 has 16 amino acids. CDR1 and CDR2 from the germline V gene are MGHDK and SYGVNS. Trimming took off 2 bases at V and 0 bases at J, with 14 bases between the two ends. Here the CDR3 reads CASSEIDSPSSYEQYF. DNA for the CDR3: TGTGCCAGCAGTGAAATCGATAGCCCGAGCTCCTACGAGCAGTACTTC.

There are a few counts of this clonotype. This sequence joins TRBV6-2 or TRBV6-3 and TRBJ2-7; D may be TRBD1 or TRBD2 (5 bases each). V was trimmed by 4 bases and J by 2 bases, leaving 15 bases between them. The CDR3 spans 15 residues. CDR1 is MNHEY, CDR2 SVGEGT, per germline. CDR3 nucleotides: TGTGCCAGCAGTTTTTCTTTCGGGACGACCTACGAGCAGTACTTC. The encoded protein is CASSFSFGTTYEQYF.

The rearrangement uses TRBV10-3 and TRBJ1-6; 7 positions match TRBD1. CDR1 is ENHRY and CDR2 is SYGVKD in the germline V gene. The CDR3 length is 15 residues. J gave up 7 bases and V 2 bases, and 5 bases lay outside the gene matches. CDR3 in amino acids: CAISETGDLNSPLHF. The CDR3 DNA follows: TGTGCCATCAGTGAGACAGGGGACTTGAATTCACCCCTCCACTTT.

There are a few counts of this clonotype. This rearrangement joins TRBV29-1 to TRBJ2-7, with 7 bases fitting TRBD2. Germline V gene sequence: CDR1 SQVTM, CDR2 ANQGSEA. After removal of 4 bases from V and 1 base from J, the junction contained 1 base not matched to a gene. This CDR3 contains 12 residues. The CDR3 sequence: CSVGGRSYEQYF. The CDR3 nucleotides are TGCAGCGTTGGCGGGAGATCCTACGAGCAGTACTTC.

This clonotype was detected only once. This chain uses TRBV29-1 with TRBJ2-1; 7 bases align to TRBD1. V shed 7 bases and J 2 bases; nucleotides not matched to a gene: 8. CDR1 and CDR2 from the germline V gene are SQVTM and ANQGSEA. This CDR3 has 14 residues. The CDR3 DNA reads TGCAGCGACGTAACAGGGGTGACCTACAATGAGCAGTTCTTC. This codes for CSDVTGVTYNEQFF.

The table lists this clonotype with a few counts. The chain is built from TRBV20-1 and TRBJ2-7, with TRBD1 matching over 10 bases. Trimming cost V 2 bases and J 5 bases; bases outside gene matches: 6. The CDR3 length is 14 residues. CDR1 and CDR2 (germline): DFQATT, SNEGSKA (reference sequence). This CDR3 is CSARKDRGSDEQYF. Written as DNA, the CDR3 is TGCAGTGCTAGAAAGGACAGGGGGTCGGACGAGCAGTACTTC.

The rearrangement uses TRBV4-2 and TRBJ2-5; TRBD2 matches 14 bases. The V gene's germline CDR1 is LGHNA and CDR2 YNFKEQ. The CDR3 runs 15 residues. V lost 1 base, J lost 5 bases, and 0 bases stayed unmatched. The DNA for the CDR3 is TGTGCCAGCAGCCAAGGGACTAGCGGGGGGGAGACCCAGTACTTC. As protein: CASSQGTSGGETQYF.

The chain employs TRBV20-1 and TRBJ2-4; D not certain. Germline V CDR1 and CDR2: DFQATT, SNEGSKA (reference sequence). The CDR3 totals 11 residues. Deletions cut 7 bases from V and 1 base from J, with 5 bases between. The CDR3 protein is CSGSAKNIQYF. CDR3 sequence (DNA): TGCAGTGGGTCGGCCAAAAACATTCAGTACTTC.

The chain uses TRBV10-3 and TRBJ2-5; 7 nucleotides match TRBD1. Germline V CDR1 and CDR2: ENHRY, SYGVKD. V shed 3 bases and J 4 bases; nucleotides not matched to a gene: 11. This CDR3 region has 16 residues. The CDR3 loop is CAISEWTGLRLETQYF. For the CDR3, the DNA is TGTGCCATCAGTGAATGGACAGGCCTTCGGCTAGAGACCCAGTACTTC.

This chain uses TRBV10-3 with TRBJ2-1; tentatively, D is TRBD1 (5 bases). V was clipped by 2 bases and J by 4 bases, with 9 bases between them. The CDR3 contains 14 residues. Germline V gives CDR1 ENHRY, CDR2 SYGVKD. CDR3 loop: CAISERQGYNEQFF. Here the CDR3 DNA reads TGTGCCATCAGTGAGCGTCAGGGTTACAATGAGCAGTTCTTC.

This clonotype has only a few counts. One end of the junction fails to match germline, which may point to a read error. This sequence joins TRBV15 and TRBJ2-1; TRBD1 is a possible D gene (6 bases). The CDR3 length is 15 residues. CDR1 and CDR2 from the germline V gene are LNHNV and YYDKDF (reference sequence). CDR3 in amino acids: CATTRDQGLSNEQFF. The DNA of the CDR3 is TGTGCCACCACCAGAGATCAGGGGCTGAGCAATGAGCAGTTCTTC.

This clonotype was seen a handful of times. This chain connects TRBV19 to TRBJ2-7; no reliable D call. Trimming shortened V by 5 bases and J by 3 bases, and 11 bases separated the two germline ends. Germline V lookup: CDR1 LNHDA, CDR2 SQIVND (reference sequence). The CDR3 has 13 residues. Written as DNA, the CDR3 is TGTGCCAGTAGTCTAAGCGTCGTCTACGAGCAGTACTTC. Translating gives CASSLSVVYEQYF.

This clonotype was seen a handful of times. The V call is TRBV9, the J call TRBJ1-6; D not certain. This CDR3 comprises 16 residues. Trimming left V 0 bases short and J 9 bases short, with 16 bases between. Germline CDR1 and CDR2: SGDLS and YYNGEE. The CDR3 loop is CASSVAHGTASSPLHF. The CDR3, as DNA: TGTGCCAGCAGCGTAGCTCATGGTACAGCAAGTTCACCCCTCCACTTT. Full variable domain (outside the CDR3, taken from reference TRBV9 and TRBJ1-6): DSGVTQTPKHLITATGQRVTLRCSPRSGDLSVYWYQQSLDQGLQFLIQYYNGEERAKGNILERFSAQQFPDLHSELNLSSLELGDSALYFCASSVAHGTASSPLHFGNGTRLTVT.

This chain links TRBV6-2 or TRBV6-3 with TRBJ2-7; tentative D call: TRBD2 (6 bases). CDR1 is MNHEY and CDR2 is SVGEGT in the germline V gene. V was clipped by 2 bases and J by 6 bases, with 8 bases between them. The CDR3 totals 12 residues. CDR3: CASSYAGSEQYF. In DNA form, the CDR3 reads TGTGCCAGCAGTTACGCGGGAAGCGAGCAGTACTTC.

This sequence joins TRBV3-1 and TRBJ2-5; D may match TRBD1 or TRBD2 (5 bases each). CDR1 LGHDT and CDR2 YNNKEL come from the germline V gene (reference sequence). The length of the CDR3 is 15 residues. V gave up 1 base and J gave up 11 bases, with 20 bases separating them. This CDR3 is CASSQGLSAAREQYF. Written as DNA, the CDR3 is TGTGCCAGCAGCCAAGGCCTATCAGCGGCCAGGGAGCAGTACTTC.

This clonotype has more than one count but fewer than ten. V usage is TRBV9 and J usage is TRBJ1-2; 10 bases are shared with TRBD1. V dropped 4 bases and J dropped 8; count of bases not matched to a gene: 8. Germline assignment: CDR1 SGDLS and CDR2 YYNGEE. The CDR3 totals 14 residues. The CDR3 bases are TGTGCCAGCAGCCCTCCGGACAGGGGGGGAGGCTACACCTTC. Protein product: CASSPPDRGGGYTF.